Listed here are 25 T cell receptor beta chains from one sample, sequenced in a study of blood T cell repertoires in COVID-19. Profiled with immunoSEQ multiplex PCR; TCRdb holds only in-frame clones, not every one. Seen here are approximately 300,000 clones, 70% to 90% observed once, and the top ten hold 5.5% to 6%. The sequenced material came from PBMCs or T cells enriched from blood (not recorded which). The receptors stem from a woman aged 30 to 39 who had recovered from COVID-19.

The CDR3 reads CAWGRYGGYGYTF. Here the CDR3 DNA reads TGTGCCTGGGGGAGGTACGGGGGCTATGGCTACACCTTC. The V call is TRBV30, the J call TRBJ1-2; D perhaps matches TRBD1 (5 bases). This CDR3 is 13 amino acids long. Per germline, CDR1 GTSNPN and CDR2 SVGIG (reference sequence). Trimming removed 5 bases at V and 4 bases at J, with 14 bases between.

This chain uses TRBV5-8 with TRBJ2-2; 14 nucleotides agree with TRBD2. This CDR3 has 14 residues. The trim removed 4 bases at V and 10 bases at J, leaving 3 bases unmatched. Germline V CDR1 and CDR2: SGHTS, YDEGEE. The CDR3 is CASSAGLAGVELFF. The DNA of the CDR3 is TGTGCCAGCAGCGCGGGACTAGCGGGGGTGGAGCTGTTTTTT. The entire variable domain, with the rest obtained from reference TRBV5-8 and TRBJ2-2, is as follows: EAGVTQSPTHLIKTRGQQATLRCSPISGHTSVYWYQQALGLGLQFLLWYDEGEERNRGNFPPRFSGRQFPNYSSELNVNALELEDSALYLCASSAGLAGVELFFGEGSRLTVL.

J is TRBJ1-1 and V is TRBV13; D not resolved. V shed 4 bases and J shed 6 bases, with 9 bases lying between them. The CDR3 loop spans 12 amino acids. The V gene's germline CDR1 is PRHDT and CDR2 FYEKMQ (reference sequence). In nucleotides, the CDR3 is TGTGCCAGCAGCTCCCTTGGCCCTGAAGCTTTCTTT. Amino acids: CASSSLGPEAFF.

The rearrangement links TRBV3-1 (or the pseudogene TRBV3-2) to TRBJ1-5; D perhaps matches TRBD1 (6 bases). The CDR3 length is 13 residues. Germline CDR1 is LGHDT and CDR2 is YNNKEL (reference sequence). Trimming took off 0 bases at V and 11 bases at J, with 11 bases between the two ends. In DNA form, the CDR3 reads TGTGCCAGCAGCCAAGATCGCGGGGGCACCCAGCATTTT. Protein: CASSQDRGGTQHF.

The V gene is TRBV6-5, the J gene TRBJ1-5; weak D call: TRBD1 (5 bases). From germline, CDR1 is MNHEY and CDR2 SVGAGI. This CDR3 is 13 amino acids long. Trimming pared 8 bases from V and 3 bases from J, leaving 11 bases between. CDR3 bases: TGTGCCAGCGGGGCCACGGCCAATCAGCCCCAGCATTTT. It codes for CASGATANQPQHF.

V usage is TRBV2 and J usage is TRBJ1-2, with TRBD1 as a possible D gene (5 bases). The germline V and J ends were trimmed by 2 bases and 6 bases, with 10 bases remaining between them. CDR1 is SNHLY, CDR2 FYNNEI, per germline. The CDR3 runs to 13 residues. The CDR3 nucleotides read TGTGCCAGCAGTGAAAGCAGGGAGGATGGCTACACCTTC. Its translation: CASSESREDGYTF.

The gene calls are TRBV5-4 and TRBJ1-2, with D perhaps matching TRBD1 (6 bases). The CDR3 consists of 16 residues. From germline, CDR1 is SGHNT and CDR2 YYREEE (reference sequence). Trimming removed 4 bases from V and 2 bases from J, with 18 bases in between. The chain's CDR3 is CASSPVSGGQNYGYTF. CDR3 nucleotide sequence: TGTGCCAGCAGCCCTGTGAGCGGGGGCCAGAACTATGGCTACACCTTC.

The V gene is TRBV5-8, the J gene TRBJ1-2, with 7 bases identical to TRBD1. This CDR3 comprises 15 residues. The ends lost 4 bases at V and 2 bases at J; junction bases unmatched: 8. Germline V CDR1 and CDR2: SGHTS, YDEGEE. The CDR3 here is CASSAAGGLNYGYTF. CDR3 DNA: TGTGCCAGCAGCGCGGCAGGGGGTCTCAACTATGGCTACACCTTC.

Here the CDR3 reads CASWDGLAGGPESTDTQYF. CDR3 bases: TGTGCCAGCTGGGATGGACTAGCGGGGGGGCCAGAAAGCACAGATACGCAGTATTTT. The V gene is TRBV2, the J gene TRBJ2-3, with TRBD2 matching 15 bases. The V and J ends lost 8 bases and 0 bases, in that order; junction bases with no gene match: 12. CDR3 length: 19 amino acids. Looked up from germline, CDR1 is SNHLY and CDR2 is FYNNEI.

This chain connects TRBV7-2 to TRBJ2-2, with 11 bases lining up with TRBD2. Looked up from germline, CDR1 is SGHTA and CDR2 is FQGNSA. CDR3 size: 18 residues. With 5 bases clipped from V and 5 bases from J, the junction kept 13 bases outside the gene matches. The CDR3 DNA reads as TGTGCCAGCAGCCCGGTCTTAACTAGCGGGGGTTATACCGGGGAGCTGTTTTTT. Its translation: CASSPVLTSGGYTGELFF.

The rearrangement joins TRBV5-1 to TRBJ1-3; D not certain. Deletions cut 4 bases from V and 5 bases from J, with 13 bases between. The germline V gene encodes CDR1 SGHRS and CDR2 YFSETQ. This CDR3 comprises 14 residues. The CDR3: CASSPDMSRNTIYF. The CDR3 bases are TGCGCCAGCAGCCCAGACATGAGCCGAAACACCATATATTTT.

This chain connects TRBV19 to TRBJ1-5; TRBD1 matches 7 bases. The CDR3 contains 13 residues. Germline trimming cut 5 bases from V and 6 bases from J; bases unmatched to any gene: 4. Germline CDR1 reads LNHDA; CDR2 reads SQIVND (reference sequence). The CDR3 loop reads CASSLGQVQPQHF. Here the CDR3 DNA reads TGTGCCAGTAGTCTAGGACAGGTTCAGCCCCAGCATTTT. The complete variable domain, with remaining parts taken from reference TRBV19 and TRBJ1-5, reads DGGITQSPKYLFRKEGQNVTLSCEQNLNHDAMYWYRQDPGQGLRLIYYSQIVNDFQKGDIAEGYSVSREKKESFPLTVTSAQKNPTAFYLCASSLGQVQPQHFGDGTRLSIL.

The chain couples TRBV14 to TRBJ2-5, with TRBD2 matching 13 bases. Germline V gene data show CDR1 as SGHDN and CDR2 as FVKESK. This CDR3 is built from 16 residues. The V gene end was trimmed by 4 bases and the J gene end by 1 base; junction bases not matched to a gene: 3. CDR3 bases: TGTGCCAGCAGCCGAAGACTAGCGGGGGGCCAAGAGACCCAGTACTTC. Its protein is CASSRRLAGGQETQYF.

The V and J genes are TRBV5-5 and TRBJ2-1, with 9 nucleotides matching TRBD1. The germline V gene has CDR1 SGHKS and CDR2 YYEKEE (reference sequence). This CDR3 comprises 15 residues. V dropped 4 bases and J dropped 5; count of bases not matched to a gene: 7. CDR3 amino acids: CASSPRDREHNEQFF. The DNA of the CDR3 is TGTGCCAGCAGCCCCCGGGACAGGGAACACAATGAGCAGTTCTTC.

V usage is TRBV9 and J usage is TRBJ1-2; D perhaps matches TRBD1 (6 bases). V lost 3 bases to trimming and J lost 7 bases, with 19 bases between them. This CDR3 comprises 15 residues. Germline CDR1 reads SGDLS; CDR2 reads YYNGEE. CDR3: CASSEAVTGLSGYTF. The CDR3 coding sequence is TGTGCCAGCAGCGAGGCTGTAACAGGGCTTAGTGGCTACACCTTC.

The rearrangement links TRBV9 to TRBJ2-5; maybe TRBD1 (7 bases). The ends were cut back, 2 bases at V and 0 bases at J, with 14 bases in the middle. Germline V gene sequence: CDR1 SGDLS, CDR2 YYNGEE. The CDR3 totals 16 residues. CDR3 DNA: TGTGCCAGCAGCGTGGGGGGCAGGGGGTACCAAGAGACCCAGTACTTC. This encodes CASSVGGRGYQETQYF.

This chain uses TRBV6-5 with TRBJ2-7; TRBD2 aligns across 7 bases. Germline V gene lookup returns CDR1 MNHEY and CDR2 SVGAGI. This CDR3 contains 14 residues. The ends lost 7 bases at V and 2 bases at J; junction bases unmatched: 8. DNA of the CDR3: TGTGCCAGCATCTCACGGGAGGACCCCTACGAGCAGTACTTC. Translating gives CASISREDPYEQYF.

The V gene is TRBV28, the J gene TRBJ1-2; D possibly corresponds to TRBD1 (5 bases). Trimming cost V 2 bases and J 12 bases, with 16 bases left between them. Germline V gives CDR1 MDHEN, CDR2 SYDVKM. This CDR3 is built from 13 residues. Written as DNA, the CDR3 is TGTGCCAGCAGTTTAGTCGACAGCGGAGGGAACACCTTC. Translation gives CASSLVDSGGNTF.

The chain employs TRBV6-1 and TRBJ1-4; D may be TRBD1 (5 bases). V was trimmed by 2 bases and J by 5 bases, leaving 9 bases between them. The length of the CDR3 is 14 residues. Germline-derived CDR1 and CDR2 are MNHNS and SASEGT. The CDR3 loop reads CASSETGINEKLFF. CDR3 nucleotides: TGTGCCAGCAGTGAAACAGGTATAAATGAAAAACTGTTTTTT.

V gene TRBV5-6 combines with J gene TRBJ1-2, with 11 positions matching TRBD1. J was trimmed by 4 bases and V by 5 bases; bases with no gene match: 7. The V gene's germline CDR1 is SGHDT and CDR2 YYEEEE. The CDR3 runs to 15 residues. The CDR3 DNA reads as TGTGCCAGCAGGGACAGGGGGCAGCTCGGCTATGGCTACACCTTC. Translated: CASRDRGQLGYGYTF.

The DNA for the CDR3 is TGTGCCAGCAGCACAGGACGGTACAATGAGCAGTTCTTC. Translated, it gives CASSTGRYNEQFF. The rearrangement joins TRBV5-6 to TRBJ2-1; perhaps TRBD1 as D (5 bases). Trimming left V 4 bases short and J 4 bases short, with 9 bases between. Per germline, CDR1 SGHDT and CDR2 YYEEEE. The CDR3 runs 13 residues.

The rearrangement joins TRBV5-1 to TRBJ1-1; 9 bases match TRBD1. The V segment lost 2 bases and the J segment 1 base; nucleotides outside the gene matches: 6. Looked up from germline, CDR1 is SGHRS and CDR2 is YFSETQ. The CDR3 runs 16 residues. CDR3 amino acids: CASSFSGQGENTEAFF. The CDR3 coding sequence is TGCGCCAGCAGCTTCTCGGGACAGGGAGAGAACACTGAAGCTTTCTTT.

The chain links TRBV5-1 to TRBJ1-1, with D tentatively TRBD1 (6 bases). The CDR3 extends over 17 amino acids. Germline CDR1 SGHRS, CDR2 YFSETQ. Trimming pared 4 bases from V and 10 bases from J, leaving 29 bases between. Written as DNA, the CDR3 is TGCGCCAGCAGCCGACGAGAGAACTTTGCGGGGGGCAATGGAGCTTTCTTT. Translation: CASSRRENFAGGNGAFF.

This clone was seen ten or more times. V gene TRBV5-4 combines with J gene TRBJ2-2; 13 nucleotides match TRBD2. The V gene's germline CDR1 is SGHNT and CDR2 YYREEE (reference sequence). The J segment lost 5 bases and the V segment lost 5 bases, leaving 6 bases of the junction unmatched. The CDR3 is made up of 16 amino acids. The CDR3 sequence is CASSPGLAGETGELFF. The CDR3, as DNA: TGTGCCAGCAGTCCAGGACTAGCGGGGGAGACCGGGGAGCTGTTTTTT.

This clone was observed once. This chain joins TRBV30 and TRBJ1-3; D is undetermined. Trimming removed 4 bases at V and 8 bases at J, with 9 bases between. Germline V gene data show CDR1 as GTSNPN and CDR2 as SVGIG (reference sequence). The CDR3 has 11 residues. Written as DNA, the CDR3 is TGTGCCTGGATTCTGTTCCACACCATATATTTT. Its translation is CAWILFHTIYF.